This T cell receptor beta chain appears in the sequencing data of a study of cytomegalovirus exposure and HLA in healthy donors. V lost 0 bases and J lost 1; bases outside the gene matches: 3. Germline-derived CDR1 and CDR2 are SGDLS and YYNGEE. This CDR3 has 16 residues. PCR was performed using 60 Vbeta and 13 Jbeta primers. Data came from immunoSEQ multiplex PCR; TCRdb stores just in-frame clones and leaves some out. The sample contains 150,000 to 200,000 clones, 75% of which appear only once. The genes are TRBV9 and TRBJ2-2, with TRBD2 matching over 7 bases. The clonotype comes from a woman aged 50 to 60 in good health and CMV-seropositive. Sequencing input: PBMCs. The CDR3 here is CASSVVGGGNTGELFF. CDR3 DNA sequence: TGTGCCAGCAGCGTAGTGGGCGGGGGGAACACCGGGGAGCTGTTTTTT.